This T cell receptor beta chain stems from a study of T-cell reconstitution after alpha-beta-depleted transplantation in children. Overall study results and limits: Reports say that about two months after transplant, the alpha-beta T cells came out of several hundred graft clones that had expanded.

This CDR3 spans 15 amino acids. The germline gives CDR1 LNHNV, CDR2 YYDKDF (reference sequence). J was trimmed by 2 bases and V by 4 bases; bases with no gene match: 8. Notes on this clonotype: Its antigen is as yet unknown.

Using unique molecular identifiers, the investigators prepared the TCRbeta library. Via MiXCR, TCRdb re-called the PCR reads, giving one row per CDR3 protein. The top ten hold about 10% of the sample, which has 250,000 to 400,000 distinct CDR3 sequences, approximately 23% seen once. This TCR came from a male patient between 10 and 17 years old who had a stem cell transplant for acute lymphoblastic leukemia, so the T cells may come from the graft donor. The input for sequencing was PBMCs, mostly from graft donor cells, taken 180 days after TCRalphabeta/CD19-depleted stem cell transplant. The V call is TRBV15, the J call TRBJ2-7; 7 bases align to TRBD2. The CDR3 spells CATSMLAGSPYEQYF. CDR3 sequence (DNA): TGTGCCACCAGCATGTTAGCGGGTAGCCCCTACGAGCAGTACTTC.